This TCR beta chain appears in the sequencing data of a study of cytomegalovirus exposure and HLA in healthy donors. Concerning this clone itself: Its target is unknown.

Study findings and constraints: The classifier, whose performance was assessed in both the original and validation cohorts, reportedly diagnosed cytomegalovirus status with high specificity and sensitivity. The study flagged fewer than 200 TCR beta chains as cytomegalovirus-associated. Many donors shared some public TCRs, even though most TCR sequences were rare.

Clones were sequenced by immunoSEQ multiplex PCR, and TCRdb holds only the in-frame ones, with some missing. This table holds more than 300,000 clones, 75% to 90% found once. The source of this sequence is a woman aged 18 to 35 in good health and CMV-seronegative. The sample taken for sequencing was PBMCs.

The CDR3: CASSQAGGRAFF. In DNA form, the CDR3 reads TGCGCCAGCAGCCAAGCAGGGGGTCGAGCTTTCTTT. This chain uses TRBV4-1 with TRBJ1-1; TRBD1 agrees at 7 bases. This CDR3 region has 12 residues. The V and J ends lost 1 base and 10 bases, in that order; junction bases with no gene match: 3. Germline CDR1 MGHRA, CDR2 YSYEKL.